The 23 T cell receptor beta chains listed next were all sequenced from one sample in a study of blood T cell repertoires in COVID-19. Profiled with immunoSEQ multiplex PCR; TCRdb holds only in-frame clones, not every one. The data show roughly 320,000 clones, over 85% seen once. The sample comprised peripheral blood. The receptor source for this set is a woman in her 30s with COVID-19, enrolled during active disease.

This clone was observed a single time. This chain joins TRBV18 and TRBJ2-1; D remains ambiguous. The CDR3 is made up of 13 amino acids. Germline V gene sequence: CDR1 KGHSH, CDR2 LQKENI. V was pared by 2 bases and J by 1 base, with 3 bases between. The CDR3 DNA sequence: TGTGCCAGCTCACCAGTATCCTACAATGAGCAGTTCTTC. Protein sequence: CASSPVSYNEQFF.

The rearrangement links TRBV7-9 to TRBJ1-4; 7 bases match TRBD1. Losses at the gene ends were 5 bases for V and 8 bases for J; bases not matched to a gene: 14. This CDR3 contains 16 residues. Germline V CDR1 and CDR2: SEHNR, FQNEAQ (reference sequence). As DNA, the CDR3 is TGTGCCAGCAGCCCCTCGCTAGGGGGCTTTGGAGAAAAACTGTTTTTT. This gives the protein CASSPSLGGFGEKLFF.

The chain couples TRBV11-3 to TRBJ2-1; 10 bases are shared with TRBD2. Trimming cost V 5 bases and J 3 bases; bases outside gene matches: 4. This CDR3 has 15 residues. The V gene's germline CDR1 is SGHNT and CDR2 YENEEA. The CDR3 bases are TGTGCCAGCAGCCTTAGCGGGGGGTACTACAATGAGCAGTTCTTC. Its translation is CASSLSGGYYNEQFF.

This chain connects TRBV18 to TRBJ2-5; no reliable D call. The V and J ends lost 1 base and 4 bases respectively, with 13 bases between them. The CDR3 runs 15 residues. Looked up from germline, CDR1 is KGHSH and CDR2 is LQKENI. CDR3 sequence: CASSPRFVVGETQYF. In DNA, the CDR3 is TGTGCCAGCTCACCACGTTTCGTGGTCGGAGAGACCCAGTACTTC.

The chain has TRBV19 and TRBJ1-5, with 8 bases identical to TRBD1. This CDR3 spans 14 amino acids. Germline V gene data show CDR1 as LNHDA and CDR2 as SQIVND (reference sequence). The junction had 5 bases not matched to a gene; V was cut back by 4 bases and J by 6 bases. This chain's CDR3 is CASSTQTGVQPQHF. In DNA form, the CDR3 reads TGTGCCAGTAGTACCCAGACAGGGGTTCAGCCCCAGCATTTT.

This clone is a singleton in its sample. This chain uses TRBV7-2 with TRBJ2-1; D is uncertain. Looked up from germline, CDR1 is SGHTA and CDR2 is FQGNSA. With 7 bases removed from V and 8 bases from J, the gap between germline ends came to 9 bases. This CDR3 spans 11 amino acids. The CDR3 here is CASTWADEQFF. The CDR3 DNA reads TGTGCCAGCACATGGGCAGATGAGCAGTTCTTC.

The chain uses TRBV18 and TRBJ1-6; TRBD1 matches at 7 bases. The CDR3 extends over 17 amino acids. The germline CDR1 and CDR2 sequences are KGHSH and LQKENI. V lost 5 bases to trimming and J lost 1 base; unmatched junction nucleotides: 8. In DNA form, the CDR3 reads TGTGCCAGCTCAACCGGACAGGCTGGGTCCTATAATTCACCCCTCCACTTT. Its protein product is CASSTGQAGSYNSPLHF.

This sequence joins TRBV3-1 (or the pseudogene TRBV3-2) and TRBJ1-2; 9 positions agree with TRBD1. The CDR3 loop spans 15 amino acids. From germline, CDR1 is LGHDT and CDR2 YNNKEL (reference sequence). J gave up 3 bases and V 4 bases, and 6 bases lay outside the gene matches. CDR3 sequence: CASSLWTGAYYGYTF. Here the CDR3 DNA reads TGTGCCAGCAGCCTCTGGACAGGGGCGTACTATGGCTACACCTTC.

This clone has just a few counts. The rearrangement joins TRBV14 to TRBJ1-3; D ambiguous. V was pared by 4 bases and J by 6 bases, with 22 bases between. CDR1 SGHDN and CDR2 FVKESK come from the germline V gene. The CDR3 is made up of 17 amino acids. CDR3 DNA: TGTGCCAGCAGCCCCCTCCGACACGAAGCCCTTCAAAACACCATATATTTT. This encodes CASSPLRHEALQNTIYF.

This clone has just one count. V is TRBV30 and J is TRBJ1-2, with 7 bases lining up with TRBD1. Germline trimming cut 6 bases from V and 8 bases from J; bases unmatched to any gene: 9. In germline, CDR1 is GTSNPN, CDR2 SVGIG (reference sequence). The CDR3 is 12 amino acids. The CDR3 protein is CACDTGVDGYTF. CDR3 DNA sequence: TGTGCCTGCGATACAGGGGTGGACGGCTACACCTTC.

The genes are TRBV2 and TRBJ1-4, with 9 bases lining up with TRBD1. CDR1 and CDR2 (germline): SNHLY, FYNNEI. V was clipped by 10 bases and J by 8 bases; unmatched bases: 11. This CDR3 contains 14 residues. CDR3 residues: CATRFETGGEKLFF. CDR3 DNA: TGTGCCACCCGATTTGAGACAGGGGGAGAAAAACTGTTTTTT.

The chain carries TRBV4-2 and TRBJ2-1; TRBD2 matches 12 bases. The CDR3 loop spans 16 amino acids. Germline trimming cut 3 bases from V and 4 bases from J; bases unmatched to any gene: 4. Germline V CDR1 and CDR2: LGHNA, YNFKEQ. The chain's CDR3 is CASSQAGTSGYNEQFF. CDR3 bases: TGTGCCAGCAGCCAGGCCGGGACTAGCGGGTACAATGAGCAGTTCTTC.

The V and J genes are TRBV29-1 and TRBJ1-2; 8 bases match TRBD1. The germline gives CDR1 SQVTM, CDR2 ANQGSEA. Unmatched junction bases numbered 5, after V lost 3 bases and J lost 5 bases. This CDR3 is 13 amino acids long. CDR3 sequence: CSVDMTGAYGYTF. The CDR3 DNA is TGCAGCGTTGACATGACAGGGGCATATGGCTACACCTTC.

V usage is TRBV19 and J usage is TRBJ1-3, with 7 bases matching TRBD1. J was trimmed by 2 bases and V by 5 bases; bases with no gene match: 6. CDR1 is LNHDA, CDR2 SQIVND, per germline (reference sequence). This CDR3 contains 15 residues. CDR3 amino acids: CASSPTGTAGNTIYF. CDR3 sequence (DNA): TGTGCCAGTAGTCCCACCGGGACAGCTGGAAACACCATATATTTT.

The rearrangement uses TRBV9 and TRBJ1-2; 11 nucleotides agree with TRBD1. The CDR3 has 16 amino acids. V was clipped by 4 bases and J by 0 bases; unmatched bases: 5. CDR1 is SGDLS, CDR2 YYNGEE, per germline. The CDR3 DNA follows: TGTGCCAGCAGCACCGGGACAGGGGGTTCTAACTATGGCTACACCTTC. Translated: CASSTGTGGSNYGYTF.

The chain joins TRBV6-5 to TRBJ1-2; 7 nucleotides agree with TRBD1. The J segment lost 0 bases and the V segment lost 8 bases, leaving 6 bases of the junction unmatched. The CDR3 consists of 14 residues. The germline V gene encodes CDR1 MNHEY and CDR2 SVGAGI. The CDR3 here is CASAGQAANYGYTF. CDR3 coding DNA: TGTGCCAGCGCCGGACAGGCCGCTAACTATGGCTACACCTTC.

V is TRBV19 and J is TRBJ2-7, with 7 positions matching TRBD1. This CDR3 has 17 amino acids. In germline, CDR1 is LNHDA, CDR2 SQIVND (reference sequence). J was trimmed by 6 bases and V by 4 bases; bases with no gene match: 18. CDR3 amino acids: CASSSVGTAFRSSEQYF. CDR3 nucleotides: TGTGCCAGTAGTAGCGTAGGGACAGCCTTCCGGTCGTCCGAGCAGTACTTC.

This clone was observed once. The rearrangement links TRBV6-5 to TRBJ1-4; tentative D call: TRBD1 (6 bases). This CDR3 has 15 amino acids. The germline V gene encodes CDR1 MNHEY and CDR2 SVGAGI. Trimming removed 4 bases at V and 8 bases at J, with 17 bases between. The CDR3 DNA reads as TGTGCCAGCAGTTCGACCACAGGGCTTCGGGAAAAACTGTTTTTT. Translation: CASSSTTGLREKLFF.

This rearrangement joins TRBV19 to TRBJ1-1; TRBD1 agrees at 9 bases. Germline CDR1 LNHDA, CDR2 SQIVND (reference sequence). CDR3 size: 14 residues. With 4 bases clipped from V and 5 bases from J, the junction kept 5 bases outside the gene matches. The CDR3 is CASSTGTGITEAFF. The CDR3 region has the DNA TGTGCCAGTAGTACAGGGACAGGGATTACTGAAGCTTTCTTT.

Note on this clone: Other nucleotide sequences from this sample produce the same CDR3. The J gene is TRBJ1-3, the V gene TRBV5-1; D gene unclear. Germline-derived CDR1 and CDR2 are SGHRS and YFSETQ. V was trimmed by 0 bases and J by 0 bases, leaving 7 bases between them. This CDR3 has 15 amino acids. CDR3 protein: CASSLVADSGNTIYF. For the CDR3, the DNA is TGCGCCAGCAGCTTGGTGGCAGACTCTGGAAACACCATATATTTT. Using reference TRBV5-1 and TRBJ1-3 for the parts outside the CDR3, the full variable domain is KAGVTQTPRYLIKTRGQQVTLSCSPISGHRSVSWYQQTPGQGLQFLFEYFSETQRNKGNFPGRFSGRQFSNSRSEMNVSTLELGDSALYLCASSLVADSGNTIYFGEGSWLTVV.

V and J are TRBV7-9 and TRBJ1-3; D unclear. Germline V gene lookup returns CDR1 SEHNR and CDR2 FQNEAQ (reference sequence). The CDR3 covers 15 residues. Deletions cut 4 bases from V and 2 bases from J, with 12 bases between. The CDR3 spells CASSSLRRAGNTIYF. For the CDR3, the DNA is TGTGCCAGCAGCTCCCTCAGGCGAGCTGGAAACACCATATATTTT.

The V and J genes are TRBV11-2 and TRBJ2-7, with D uncertain. The CDR3 extends over 14 amino acids. CDR1 is SGHAT, CDR2 FQNNGV, per germline. The V and J ends lost 2 bases and 2 bases respectively, with 10 bases between them. The CDR3 sequence: CASSLWAGPYEQYF. Here the CDR3 DNA reads TGTGCCAGCAGCTTATGGGCTGGCCCCTACGAGCAGTACTTC. Supplemented by reference TRBV11-2 and TRBJ2-7, the full variable domain reads EAGVAQSPRYKIIEKRQSVAFWCNPISGHATLYWYQQILGQGPKLLIQFQNNGVVDDSQLPKDRFSAERLKGVDSTLKIQPAKLEDSAVYLCASSLWAGPYEQYFGPGTRLTVT.

This sequence joins TRBV3-1 (or the pseudogene TRBV3-2) and TRBJ1-3; 8 bases align to TRBD1. V was clipped by 1 base and J by 4 bases; unmatched bases: 6. Per the germline V gene, CDR1 is LGHDT and CDR2 is YNNKEL (reference sequence). CDR3 length: 16 amino acids. The chain's CDR3 is CASSQAPGGSGNTIYF. CDR3 nucleotide sequence: TGTGCCAGCAGCCAAGCTCCAGGGGGCTCCGGAAACACCATATATTTT.